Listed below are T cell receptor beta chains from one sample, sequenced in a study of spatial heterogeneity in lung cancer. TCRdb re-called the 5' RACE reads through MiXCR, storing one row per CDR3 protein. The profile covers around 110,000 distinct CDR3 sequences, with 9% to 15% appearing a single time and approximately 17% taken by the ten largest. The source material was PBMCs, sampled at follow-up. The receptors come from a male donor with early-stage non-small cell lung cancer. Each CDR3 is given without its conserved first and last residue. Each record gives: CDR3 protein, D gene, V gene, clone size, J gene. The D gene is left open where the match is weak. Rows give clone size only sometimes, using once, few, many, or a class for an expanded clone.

cdr3_aa: ASSPRDRGPGAF
d_call: TRBD1
v_call: TRBV3-1
clone_size: .
j_call: TRBJ1-1

cdr3_aa: ASSLEAPGNTIY
d_call: .
v_call: TRBV5-1
clone_size: .
j_call: TRBJ1-3

cdr3_aa: ASSGQGFHYGYT
d_call: TRBD1
v_call: TRBV7-9
clone_size: many
j_call: TRBJ1-2

cdr3_aa: ASARESNTGELF
d_call: .
v_call: TRBV5-1
clone_size: .
j_call: TRBJ2-2

cdr3_aa: AWRLGGVQGTYGYT
d_call: .
v_call: TRBV30
clone_size: .
j_call: TRBJ1-2

cdr3_aa: ASSLAESQETQY
d_call: .
v_call: TRBV7-9
clone_size: few
j_call: TRBJ2-5

cdr3_aa: ASSMGLVNEYEQY
d_call: .
v_call: TRBV4-3
clone_size: few
j_call: TRBJ2-7

cdr3_aa: ASSFTDSKAISGNTIY
d_call: .
v_call: TRBV11-2
clone_size: .
j_call: TRBJ1-3

cdr3_aa: ASSLGQGGEQY
d_call: .
v_call: TRBV5-1
clone_size: many
j_call: TRBJ2-7

cdr3_aa: ASGHPGVGANVLT
d_call: .
v_call: TRBV11-3
clone_size: few
j_call: TRBJ2-6

cdr3_aa: SARVFSGGYTDTQY
d_call: TRBD2
v_call: TRBV20-1
clone_size: .
j_call: TRBJ2-3

cdr3_aa: SAFRGSVSNEQF
d_call: .
v_call: TRBV20-1
clone_size: .
j_call: TRBJ2-1

cdr3_aa: ASSLRAGGGETQY
d_call: .
v_call: TRBV7-3
clone_size: many
j_call: TRBJ2-5

cdr3_aa: SVELQGASYT
d_call: TRBD1
v_call: TRBV29-1
clone_size: .
j_call: TRBJ1-2

cdr3_aa: SARETGGYGYT
d_call: TRBD1
v_call: TRBV20-1
clone_size: .
j_call: TRBJ1-2

cdr3_aa: ASSSRDSQYSNQPQH
d_call: TRBD1
v_call: TRBV27
clone_size: .
j_call: TRBJ1-5

cdr3_aa: ASSRDQPYEQY
d_call: .
v_call: TRBV7-2
clone_size: .
j_call: TRBJ2-7

cdr3_aa: ASSLQGRDEAF
d_call: TRBD1
v_call: TRBV3-1
clone_size: many
j_call: TRBJ1-1

cdr3_aa: SANRGAGEKLF
d_call: .
v_call: TRBV20-1
clone_size: .
j_call: TRBJ1-4

cdr3_aa: ASSPETSGGLWETQY
d_call: TRBD2
v_call: TRBV7-9
clone_size: few
j_call: TRBJ2-5

cdr3_aa: ASRRSNMNTEAF
d_call: .
v_call: TRBV5-1
clone_size: few
j_call: TRBJ1-1

cdr3_aa: ASSIRDRGTT
d_call: TRBD1
v_call: TRBV7-9
clone_size: few
j_call: TRBJ1-2

cdr3_aa: SASRQGAGEKLF
d_call: TRBD1
v_call: TRBV20-1
clone_size: many
j_call: TRBJ1-4

cdr3_aa: ASSLSTGVDEQF
d_call: .
v_call: TRBV5-5
clone_size: many
j_call: TRBJ2-1

cdr3_aa: ASSHRFSTDTQY
d_call: .
v_call: TRBV7-8
clone_size: many
j_call: TRBJ2-3

cdr3_aa: ASSLDQGPKETQY
d_call: .
v_call: TRBV5-1
clone_size: .
j_call: TRBJ2-5

cdr3_aa: ASSSYRHKGSYEQY
d_call: .
v_call: TRBV11-2
clone_size: .
j_call: TRBJ2-7

cdr3_aa: ASSLSARGDYGYT
d_call: .
v_call: TRBV5-4
clone_size: many
j_call: TRBJ1-2

cdr3_aa: AWMRGRNEKLF
d_call: TRBD1
v_call: TRBV30
clone_size: .
j_call: TRBJ1-4

cdr3_aa: ASSGNRAFTILGQF
d_call: .
v_call: TRBV7-8
clone_size: .
j_call: TRBJ2-1

cdr3_aa: ATSKDPNFDTEAF
d_call: .
v_call: TRBV15
clone_size: few
j_call: TRBJ1-1

cdr3_aa: SARDLGNQPQH
d_call: .
v_call: TRBV20-1
clone_size: few
j_call: TRBJ1-5

cdr3_aa: ASSPGVSGGQYEQY
d_call: TRBD2
v_call: TRBV9
clone_size: .
j_call: TRBJ2-7

cdr3_aa: AIRTSGGQETQY
d_call: .
v_call: TRBV10-3
clone_size: .
j_call: TRBJ2-5

cdr3_aa: ATHPGEVAETQY
d_call: .
v_call: TRBV19
clone_size: .
j_call: TRBJ2-5

cdr3_aa: ASSLGTPTYQPQH
d_call: .
v_call: TRBV28
clone_size: .
j_call: TRBJ1-5

cdr3_aa: SARPTLNEQF
d_call: .
v_call: TRBV20-1
clone_size: .
j_call: TRBJ2-1

cdr3_aa: ASSPRGGHQETQY
d_call: TRBD2
v_call: TRBV13
clone_size: few
j_call: TRBJ2-5

cdr3_aa: ASSRTRTSGLQETQY
d_call: TRBD2
v_call: TRBV5-1
clone_size: few
j_call: TRBJ2-5

cdr3_aa: ATSTGEGAETQY
d_call: .
v_call: TRBV15
clone_size: many
j_call: TRBJ2-5

cdr3_aa: ASSTGQRANYGYT
d_call: .
v_call: TRBV27
clone_size: .
j_call: TRBJ1-2

cdr3_aa: ASARTSGVHDTQY
d_call: TRBD2
v_call: TRBV12-3/TRBV12-4
clone_size: few
j_call: TRBJ2-3

cdr3_aa: ASSLQAGGYEQY
d_call: TRBD2
v_call: TRBV7-3
clone_size: many
j_call: TRBJ2-7

cdr3_aa: ASRPGLAGYNEQF
d_call: TRBD2
v_call: TRBV7-2
clone_size: many
j_call: TRBJ2-1

cdr3_aa: ASSQDPGVLKETQY
d_call: .
v_call: TRBV3-1
clone_size: many
j_call: TRBJ2-5

cdr3_aa: SATWTSGGVEQF
d_call: TRBD2
v_call: TRBV20-1
clone_size: .
j_call: TRBJ2-1

cdr3_aa: ASTGGERGARIYTQY
d_call: TRBD2
v_call: TRBV7-2
clone_size: few
j_call: TRBJ2-3

cdr3_aa: ASSTSLGIAGAYRAYNEQF
d_call: TRBD2
v_call: TRBV28
clone_size: .
j_call: TRBJ2-1